Presented here are 12 T cell receptor beta chains from one specimen sequenced in a study of CD8 T cells in ankylosing spondylitis. Study observations and caveats: A motif of 8 or 9 highly homologous TCR beta variants was seen as apparently characteristic of ankylosing spondylitis blood.

For these receptors, no antigen is known. TCRdb re-analysed the 5' RACE reads in MiXCR, keeping a single row per CDR3 protein. The repertoire holds 200,000 to 250,000 distinct CDR3 sequences, with about 18% as singletons. Sequencing was performed on blood, either unsorted or a sorted T cell fraction (not recorded which). The source of these receptors is a male donor with ankylosing spondylitis.

V and J are TRBV29-1 and TRBJ2-1; TRBD1 agrees at 9 bases. Germline assignment: CDR1 SQVTM and CDR2 ANQGSEA. This CDR3 has 16 residues. The junction had 6 bases not matched to a gene; V was cut back by 2 bases and J by 1 base. The CDR3 region is CSVELRDRVSYNEQFF. The CDR3 DNA is TGCAGCGTTGAACTTAGGGACAGGGTGTCCTACAATGAGCAGTTCTTC.

This clonotype was counted only a few times. The J gene is TRBJ2-2, the V gene TRBV7-2; 7 bases map to TRBD1. V trimming: 1 base; J trimming: 6 bases; junction bases outside the gene matches: 5. CDR1 and CDR2 from the germline V gene are SGHTA and FQGNSA. The CDR3 covers 15 residues. This CDR3 reads CASSLVWTGSGELFF. The CDR3 DNA follows: TGTGCCAGCAGCTTAGTCTGGACAGGTTCCGGGGAGCTGTTTTTT.

This clonotype was counted a few times. The chain recombines TRBV12-3 or TRBV12-4 with TRBJ2-1; 9 positions agree with TRBD1. V shed 2 bases and J 7 bases; nucleotides not matched to a gene: 12. The CDR3 length is 17 residues. The CDR3 DNA is TGTGCCAGCAGTTTAACTTTAGGGACAGGGTTGGTTAATGAGCAGTTCTTC. Its protein product is CASSLTLGTGLVNEQFF.

This chain links TRBV9 with TRBJ2-6; possibly TRBD1 for D (5 bases). CDR1 is SGDLS, CDR2 YYNGEE, per germline. The CDR3 is 14 residues long. The V end lost 5 bases, the J end lost 0 bases, and 6 bases lay between the germline ends. The CDR3 sequence is CASRRGSGANVLTF. The DNA of the CDR3 is TGTGCCAGCAGAAGGGGCTCTGGGGCCAACGTCCTGACTTTC.

This clonotype was seen a few times. The rearrangement joins TRBV6-5 to TRBJ2-2; D unclear. Germline loops: CDR1 MNHEY, CDR2 SVGAGI. The CDR3 length is 15 residues. V was shortened by 2 bases and J by 3 bases, with 10 bases between the two germline ends. CDR3 in amino acids: CASSYRADYTGELFF. CDR3 coding DNA: TGTGCCAGCAGTTACCGGGCCGATTACACCGGGGAGCTGTTTTTT.

This clonotype was recorded many times. V usage is TRBV29-1 and J usage is TRBJ2-7, with D uncertain. V gave up 0 bases and J gave up 4 bases, with 4 bases separating them. Germline V gene lookup returns CDR1 SQVTM and CDR2 ANQGSEA. CDR3 length: 11 residues. The CDR3 DNA follows: TGCAGCGTTGAAGATCTGTACGAGCAGTACTTC. Its translation: CSVEDLYEQYF.

The chain is built from TRBV2 and TRBJ2-7; 7 bases fit TRBD1. The germline V gene encodes CDR1 SNHLY and CDR2 FYNNEI. This CDR3 contains 14 residues. After removal of 8 bases from V and 2 bases from J, the junction contained 9 bases not matched to a gene. CDR3 protein: CASDRKTGPYEQYF. In DNA, the CDR3 is TGTGCCAGCGACCGTAAGACAGGGCCCTACGAGCAGTACTTC.

This clonotype was counted many times. V is TRBV29-1 and J is TRBJ2-2; TRBD2 aligns across 7 bases. The CDR3 has 13 amino acids. J lost 1 base, V lost 6 bases, and 2 bases had no gene match. CDR1 is SQVTM, CDR2 ANQGSEA, per germline. The chain's CDR3 is CSVSGENTGELFF. The CDR3 DNA follows: TGCAGCGTAAGCGGGGAGAACACCGGGGAGCTGTTTTTT.

This clonotype was observed a handful of times. The J gene is TRBJ2-2, the V gene TRBV6-1; either TRBD1 or TRBD2 may fit D (5 bases each). Deletions cut 7 bases from V and 5 bases from J, with 17 bases between. The CDR3 is made up of 15 amino acids. The germline gives CDR1 MNHNS, CDR2 SASEGT. CDR3 residues: CASNQGPTGTGELFF. CDR3 nucleotides: TGTGCCAGCAACCAGGGACCCACGGGGACCGGGGAGCTGTTTTTT.

The chain combines TRBV6-5 with TRBJ1-1, with no clear D. With 0 bases removed from V and 1 base from J, the gap between germline ends came to 9 bases. The CDR3 has 15 residues. Germline V lookup: CDR1 MNHEY, CDR2 SVGAGI. CDR3 nucleotides: TGTGCCAGCAGTTACTCCGACACGGGGAACACTGAAGCTTTCTTT. Amino acid sequence: CASSYSDTGNTEAFF.

The chain joins TRBV4-2 to TRBJ2-5; TRBD2 aligns across 7 bases. This CDR3 comprises 17 residues. Germline CDR1 reads LGHNA; CDR2 reads YNFKEQ. Losses at the gene ends were 1 base for V and 2 bases for J; bases not matched to a gene: 10. CDR3 nucleotides: TGTGCCAGCAGCCAAGTTGGGGGGGTGGGATCGCAAGAGACCCAGTACTTC. This translates into CASSQVGGVGSQETQYF.

There are a few counts of this clonotype. J is TRBJ2-2 and V is TRBV9; TRBD2 aligns across 8 bases. The CDR3 has 17 amino acids. Per germline, CDR1 SGDLS and CDR2 YYNGEE. Trimming cost V 0 bases and J 2 bases; bases outside gene matches: 6. The CDR3 spells CASSVASLAGNTGELFF. The CDR3 DNA sequence: TGTGCCAGCAGCGTAGCTAGTCTAGCGGGTAACACCGGGGAGCTGTTTTTT.